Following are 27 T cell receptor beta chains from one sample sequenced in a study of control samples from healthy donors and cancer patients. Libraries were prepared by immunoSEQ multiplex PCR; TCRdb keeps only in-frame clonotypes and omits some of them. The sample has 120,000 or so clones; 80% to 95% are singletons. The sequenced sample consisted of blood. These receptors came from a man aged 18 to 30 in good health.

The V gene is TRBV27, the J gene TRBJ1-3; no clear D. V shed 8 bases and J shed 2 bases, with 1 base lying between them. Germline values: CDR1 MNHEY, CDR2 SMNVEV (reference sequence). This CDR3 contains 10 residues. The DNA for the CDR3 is TGTGCCAGCCCTGGAAACACCATATATTTT. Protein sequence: CASPGNTIYF.

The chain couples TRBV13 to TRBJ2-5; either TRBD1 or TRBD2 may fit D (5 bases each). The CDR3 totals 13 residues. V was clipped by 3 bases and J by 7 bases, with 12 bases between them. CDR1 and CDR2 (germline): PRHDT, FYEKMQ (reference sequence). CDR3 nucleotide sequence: TGTGCCAGCAGCTTCCCCCATGGGGGGACCCAGTACTTC. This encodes CASSFPHGGTQYF.

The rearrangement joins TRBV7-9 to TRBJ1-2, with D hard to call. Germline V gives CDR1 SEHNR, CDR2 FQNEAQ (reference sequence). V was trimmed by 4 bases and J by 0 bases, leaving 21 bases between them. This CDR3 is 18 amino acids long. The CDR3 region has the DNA TGTGCCAGCAGCTCCCGCCCTCATTCTCGGCGACCTAACTATGGCTACACCTTC. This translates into CASSSRPHSRRPNYGYTF.

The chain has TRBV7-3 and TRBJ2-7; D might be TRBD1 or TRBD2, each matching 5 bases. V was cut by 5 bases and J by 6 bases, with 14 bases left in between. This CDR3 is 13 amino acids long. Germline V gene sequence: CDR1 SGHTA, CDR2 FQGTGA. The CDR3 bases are TGTGCCAGCAGCCCTGGGACGGCGACCGAGCAGTACTTC. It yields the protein CASSPGTATEQYF.

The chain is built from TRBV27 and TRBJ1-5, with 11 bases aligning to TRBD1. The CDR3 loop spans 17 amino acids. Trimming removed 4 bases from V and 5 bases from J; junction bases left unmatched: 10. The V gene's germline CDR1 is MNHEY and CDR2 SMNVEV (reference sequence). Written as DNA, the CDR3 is TGTGCCAGCAGTTCAGGACAGGGGGCGTTTCAGCATCAGCCCCAGCATTTT. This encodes CASSSGQGAFQHQPQHF.

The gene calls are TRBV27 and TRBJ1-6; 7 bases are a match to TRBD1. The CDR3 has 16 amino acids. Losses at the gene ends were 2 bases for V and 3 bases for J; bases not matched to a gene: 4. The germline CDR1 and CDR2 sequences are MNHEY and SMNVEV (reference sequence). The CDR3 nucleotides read TGTGCCAGCAGTTTACAGGGACAGAACTATAATTCACCCCTCCACTTT. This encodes CASSLQGQNYNSPLHF.

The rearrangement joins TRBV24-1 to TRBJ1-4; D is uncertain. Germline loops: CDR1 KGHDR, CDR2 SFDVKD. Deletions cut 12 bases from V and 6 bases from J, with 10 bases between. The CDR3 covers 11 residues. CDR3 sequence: CAPETDEKLFF. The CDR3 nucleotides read TGTGCCCCAGAGACGGATGAAAAACTGTTTTTT.

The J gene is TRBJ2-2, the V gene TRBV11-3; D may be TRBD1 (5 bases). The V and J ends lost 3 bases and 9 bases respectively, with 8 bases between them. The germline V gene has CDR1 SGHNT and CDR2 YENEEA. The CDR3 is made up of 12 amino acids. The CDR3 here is CASSLKGWELFF. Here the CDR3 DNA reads TGTGCCAGCAGCTTGAAGGGGTGGGAGCTGTTTTTT. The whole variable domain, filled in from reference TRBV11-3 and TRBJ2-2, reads EAGVVQSPRYKIIEKKQPVAFWCNPISGHNTLYWYLQNLGQGPELLIRYENEEAVDDSQLPKDRFSAERLKGVDSTLKIQPAELGDSAVYLCASSLKGWELFFGEGSRLTVL.

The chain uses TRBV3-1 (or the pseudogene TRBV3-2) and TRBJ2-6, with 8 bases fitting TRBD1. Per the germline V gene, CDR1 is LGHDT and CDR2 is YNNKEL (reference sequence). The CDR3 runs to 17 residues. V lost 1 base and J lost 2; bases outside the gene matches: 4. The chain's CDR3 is CASSQVGQGTGANVLTF. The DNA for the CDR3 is TGTGCCAGCAGCCAAGTTGGACAGGGTACTGGGGCCAACGTCCTGACTTTC.

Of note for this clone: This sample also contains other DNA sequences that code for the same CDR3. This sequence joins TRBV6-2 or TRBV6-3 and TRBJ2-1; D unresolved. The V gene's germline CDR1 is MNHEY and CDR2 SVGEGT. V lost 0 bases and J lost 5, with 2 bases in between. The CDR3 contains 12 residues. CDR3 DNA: TGTGCCAGCAGTTACTCGAACAATGAGCAGTTCTTC. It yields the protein CASSYSNNEQFF.

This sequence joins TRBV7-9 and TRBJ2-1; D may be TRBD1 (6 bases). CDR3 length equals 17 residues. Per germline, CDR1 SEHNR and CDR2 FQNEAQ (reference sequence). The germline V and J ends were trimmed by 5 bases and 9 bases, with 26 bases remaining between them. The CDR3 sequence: CASSPGTSSPWLREQFF. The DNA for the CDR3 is TGTGCCAGCAGCCCAGGGACATCCTCTCCTTGGCTGCGTGAGCAGTTCTTC.

CDR3 sequence reads: CASSPAEGSSYNEQFF. CDR3 sequence (DNA): TGTGCCAGCAGCCCCGCGGAGGGGAGCTCCTACAATGAGCAGTTCTTC. The chain couples TRBV7-9 to TRBJ2-1; possibly TRBD2 for D (6 bases). Germline V gene data show CDR1 as SEHNR and CDR2 as FQNEAQ (reference sequence). Trimming cost V 5 bases and J 0 bases, with 14 bases left between them. The CDR3 covers 16 residues.

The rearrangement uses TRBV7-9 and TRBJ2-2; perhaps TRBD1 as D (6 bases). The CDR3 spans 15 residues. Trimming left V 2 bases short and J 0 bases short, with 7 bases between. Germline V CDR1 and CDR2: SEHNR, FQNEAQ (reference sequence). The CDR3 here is CASSLQGTNTGELFF. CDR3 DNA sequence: TGTGCCAGCAGCTTACAGGGGACGAACACCGGGGAGCTGTTTTTT.

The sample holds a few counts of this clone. DNA for the CDR3: TGTGCCAGCAGCTTATCGGACAGAGACTATGGCTACACCTTC. Its translation is CASSLSDRDYGYTF. V usage is TRBV7-9 and J usage is TRBJ1-2, with D perhaps TRBD1 (6 bases). The CDR3 has 14 residues. V was clipped by 2 bases and J by 3 bases, with 10 bases between them. Germline V gene lookup returns CDR1 SEHNR and CDR2 FQNEAQ (reference sequence).

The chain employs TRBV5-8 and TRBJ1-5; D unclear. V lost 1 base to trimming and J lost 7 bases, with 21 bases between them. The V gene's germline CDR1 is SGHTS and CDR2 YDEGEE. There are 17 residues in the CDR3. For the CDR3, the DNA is TGTGCCAGCAGCTTGTCTAAAAATATTGGGGTTAGGCAGCCCCAGCATTTT. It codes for CASSLSKNIGVRQPQHF.

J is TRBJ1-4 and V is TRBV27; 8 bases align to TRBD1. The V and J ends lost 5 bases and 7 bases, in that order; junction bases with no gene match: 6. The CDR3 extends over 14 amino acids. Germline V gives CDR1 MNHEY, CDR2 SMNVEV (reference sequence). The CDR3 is CASSVDRGSEKLFF. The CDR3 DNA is TGTGCCAGCAGTGTTGACAGGGGAAGTGAAAAACTGTTTTTT.

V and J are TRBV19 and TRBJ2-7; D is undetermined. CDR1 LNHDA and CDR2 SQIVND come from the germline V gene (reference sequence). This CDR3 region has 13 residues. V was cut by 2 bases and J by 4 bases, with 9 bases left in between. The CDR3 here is CASSIIVVYEQYF. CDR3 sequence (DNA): TGTGCCAGTAGTATAATAGTTGTATACGAGCAGTACTTC.

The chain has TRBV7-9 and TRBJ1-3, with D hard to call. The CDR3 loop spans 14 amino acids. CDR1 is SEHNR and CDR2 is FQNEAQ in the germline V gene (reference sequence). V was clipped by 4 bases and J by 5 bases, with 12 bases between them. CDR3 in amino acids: CASSWREPRNTIYF. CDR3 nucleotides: TGTGCCAGCAGCTGGCGGGAGCCACGAAACACCATATATTTT.

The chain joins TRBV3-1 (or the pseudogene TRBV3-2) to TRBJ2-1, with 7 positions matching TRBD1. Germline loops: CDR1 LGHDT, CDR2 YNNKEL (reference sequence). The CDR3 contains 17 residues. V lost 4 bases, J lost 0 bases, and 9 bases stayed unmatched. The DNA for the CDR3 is TGTGCCAGCAGCCGCCCCGTGGGACAGAGCTCCTACAATGAGCAGTTCTTC. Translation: CASSRPVGQSSYNEQFF.

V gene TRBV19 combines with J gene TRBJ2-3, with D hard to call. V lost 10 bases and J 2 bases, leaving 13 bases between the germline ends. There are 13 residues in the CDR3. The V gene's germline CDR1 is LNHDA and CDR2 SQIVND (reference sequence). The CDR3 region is CATQFRVTDTQYF. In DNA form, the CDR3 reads TGTGCCACCCAGTTTAGAGTCACAGATACGCAGTATTTT. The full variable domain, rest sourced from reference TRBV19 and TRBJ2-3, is DGGITQSPKYLFRKEGQNVTLSCEQNLNHDAMYWYRQDPGQGLRLIYYSQIVNDFQKGDIAEGYSVSREKKESFPLTVTSAQKNPTAFYLCATQFRVTDTQYFGPGTRLTVL.

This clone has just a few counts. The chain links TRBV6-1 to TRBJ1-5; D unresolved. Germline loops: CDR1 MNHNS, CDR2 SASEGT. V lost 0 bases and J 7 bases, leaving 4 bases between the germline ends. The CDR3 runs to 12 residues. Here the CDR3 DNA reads TGTGCCAGCAGTGAAGCTTCACAGCCCCAGCATTTT. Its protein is CASSEASQPQHF.

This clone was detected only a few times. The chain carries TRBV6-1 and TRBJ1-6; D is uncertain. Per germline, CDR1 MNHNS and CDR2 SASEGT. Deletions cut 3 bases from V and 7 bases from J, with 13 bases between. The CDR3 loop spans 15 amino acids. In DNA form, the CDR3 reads TGTGCCAGCAGTGATCAGCAAGCGCTAAATTCACCCCTCCACTTT. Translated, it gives CASSDQQALNSPLHF.

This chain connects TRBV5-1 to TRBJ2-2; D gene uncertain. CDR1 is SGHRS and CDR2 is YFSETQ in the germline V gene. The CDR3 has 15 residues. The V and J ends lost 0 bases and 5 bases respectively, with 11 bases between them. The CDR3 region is CASSLGGSYTGELFF. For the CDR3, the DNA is TGCGCCAGCAGCTTGGGAGGTAGCTATACCGGGGAGCTGTTTTTT.

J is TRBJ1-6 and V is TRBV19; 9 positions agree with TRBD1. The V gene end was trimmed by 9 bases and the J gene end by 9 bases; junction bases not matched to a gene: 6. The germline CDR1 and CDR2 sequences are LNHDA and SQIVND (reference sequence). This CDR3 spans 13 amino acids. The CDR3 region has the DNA TGTGCCAGAGGGGACAGGGCTTTTTCACCCCTCCACTTT. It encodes CARGDRAFSPLHF.

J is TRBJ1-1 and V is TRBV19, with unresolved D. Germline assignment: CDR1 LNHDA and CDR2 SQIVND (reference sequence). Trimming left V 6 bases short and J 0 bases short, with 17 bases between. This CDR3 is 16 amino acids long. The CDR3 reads CASSPKETLMNTEAFF. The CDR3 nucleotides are TGTGCCAGTAGCCCAAAAGAGACACTCATGAACACTGAAGCTTTCTTT.

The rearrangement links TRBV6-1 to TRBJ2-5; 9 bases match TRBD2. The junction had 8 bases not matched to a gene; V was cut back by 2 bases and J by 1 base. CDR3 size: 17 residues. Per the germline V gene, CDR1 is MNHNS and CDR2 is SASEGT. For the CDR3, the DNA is TGTGCCAGCAGTGAATCGGGAGGGCGGGAGGGCCAAGAGACCCAGTACTTC. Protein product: CASSESGGREGQETQYF.

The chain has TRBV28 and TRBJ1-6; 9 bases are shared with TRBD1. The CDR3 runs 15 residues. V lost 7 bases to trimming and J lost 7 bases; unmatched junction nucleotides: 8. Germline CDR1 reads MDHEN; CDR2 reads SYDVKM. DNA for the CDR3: TGTGCCAGCACTACCGGACAGGGGAGGAATTCACCCCTCCACTTT. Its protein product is CASTTGQGRNSPLHF. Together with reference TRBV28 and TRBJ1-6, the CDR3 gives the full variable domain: DVKVTQSSRYLVKRTGEKVFLECVQDMDHENMFWYRQDPGLGLRLIYFSYDVKMKEKGDIPEGYSVSREKKERFSLILESASTNQTSMYLCASTTGQGRNSPLHFGNGTRLTVT.